The clone carrying this TCR beta chain was seen once. This may stem from a read error, because a much larger clone lies one nucleotide away. Newly diagnosed patients aged 18 to 65 had hyperthyroidism of under 2 months' duration. Diagnosis rested on symptoms, serum thyroxine and TRAb, thyroid ultrasound, and orbital computed tomography. The source of the PBMCs was around 9 ml of fresh peripheral blood. The sample comes from a study of T cells in Graves' hyperthyroidism and ophthalmopathy. TCR beta CDR3 regions were amplified from RNA. HTBI primers were used for first-round RT-PCR of the TCR CDR3. TCRdb itself ran the multiplex PCR reads through MiXCR, one entry per CDR3 protein. The sample has 600,000 to 850,000 distinct CDR3 sequences, roughly 20% seen once. Per the germline V gene, CDR1 is GTSNPN and CDR2 is SVGIG (reference sequence). The V gene lost 0 bases and the J gene lost 3 bases, with 15 bases spanning the gap. This CDR3 has 15 amino acids.

The J gene is TRBJ2-7, the V gene TRBV30, with unresolved D. The specimen sequenced was blood. The clonotype was recovered from a woman aged 45-65 years with Graves' hyperthyroidism that later progressed to Graves' ophthalmopathy. The chain's CDR3 is CAWSVVLGSFYEQYF. The CDR3 nucleotides are TGTGCCTGGAGTGTAGTGTTGGGGTCATTCTACGAGCAGTACTTC.